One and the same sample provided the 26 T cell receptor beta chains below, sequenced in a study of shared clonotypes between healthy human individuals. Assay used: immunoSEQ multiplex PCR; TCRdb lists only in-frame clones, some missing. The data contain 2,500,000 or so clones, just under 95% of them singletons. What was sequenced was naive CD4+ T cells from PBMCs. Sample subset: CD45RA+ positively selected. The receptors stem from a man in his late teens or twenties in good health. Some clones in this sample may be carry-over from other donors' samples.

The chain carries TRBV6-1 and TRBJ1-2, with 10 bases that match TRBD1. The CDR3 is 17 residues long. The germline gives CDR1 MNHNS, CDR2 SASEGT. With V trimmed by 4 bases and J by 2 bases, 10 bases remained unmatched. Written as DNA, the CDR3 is TGTGCCAGCAGTGGACCGGGACAGGGGCATATCAACTATGGCTACACCTTC. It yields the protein CASSGPGQGHINYGYTF.

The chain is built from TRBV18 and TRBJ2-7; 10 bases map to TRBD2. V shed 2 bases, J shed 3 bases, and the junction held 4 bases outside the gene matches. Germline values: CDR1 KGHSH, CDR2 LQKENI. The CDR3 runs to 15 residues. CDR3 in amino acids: CASSPATSGRYEQYF. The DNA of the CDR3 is TGTGCCAGCTCACCAGCGACTAGCGGGCGCTACGAGCAGTACTTC.

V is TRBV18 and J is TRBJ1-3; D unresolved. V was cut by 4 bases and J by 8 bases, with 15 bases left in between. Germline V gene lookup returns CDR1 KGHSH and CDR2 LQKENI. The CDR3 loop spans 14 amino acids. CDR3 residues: CASSREWALDTIYF. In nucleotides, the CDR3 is TGTGCCAGCTCACGCGAGTGGGCTCTAGACACCATATATTTT. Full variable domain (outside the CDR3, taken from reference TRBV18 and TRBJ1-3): NAGVMQNPRHLVRRRGQEARLRCSPMKGHSHVYWYRQLPEEGLKFMVYLQKENIIDESGMPKERFSAEFPKEGPSILRIQQVVRGDSAAYFCASSREWALDTIYFGEGSWLTVV.

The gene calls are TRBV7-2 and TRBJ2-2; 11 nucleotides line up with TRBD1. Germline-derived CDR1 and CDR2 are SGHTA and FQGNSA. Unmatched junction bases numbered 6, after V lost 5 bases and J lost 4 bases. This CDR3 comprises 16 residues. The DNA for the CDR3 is TGTGCCAGCAGCGTATCCGGGACAGGGGGCACCGGGGAGCTGTTTTTT. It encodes CASSVSGTGGTGELFF.

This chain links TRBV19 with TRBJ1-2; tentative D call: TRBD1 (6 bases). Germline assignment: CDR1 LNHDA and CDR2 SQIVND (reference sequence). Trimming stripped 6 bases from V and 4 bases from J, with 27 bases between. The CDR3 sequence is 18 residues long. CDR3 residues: CASSHLGAGPRLGYGYTF. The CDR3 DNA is TGTGCCAGTAGCCACCTGGGGGCGGGACCACGCTTGGGCTATGGCTACACCTTC. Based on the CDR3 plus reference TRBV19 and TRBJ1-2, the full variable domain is DGGITQSPKYLFRKEGQNVTLSCEQNLNHDAMYWYRQDPGQGLRLIYYSQIVNDFQKGDIAEGYSVSREKKESFPLTVTSAQKNPTAFYLCASSHLGAGPRLGYGYTFGSGTRLTVV.

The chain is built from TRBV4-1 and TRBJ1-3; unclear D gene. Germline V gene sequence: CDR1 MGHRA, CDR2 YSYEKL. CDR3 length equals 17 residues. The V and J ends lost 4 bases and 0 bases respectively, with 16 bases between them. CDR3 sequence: CASSPLPAEISGNTIYF. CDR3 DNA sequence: TGCGCCAGCAGCCCTCTACCAGCGGAGATCTCTGGAAACACCATATATTTT.

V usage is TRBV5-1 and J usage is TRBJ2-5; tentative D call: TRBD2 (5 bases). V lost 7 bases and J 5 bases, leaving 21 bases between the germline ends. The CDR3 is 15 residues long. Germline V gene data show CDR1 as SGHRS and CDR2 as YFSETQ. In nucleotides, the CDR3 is TGCGCCAGCCTACGAACGGGGAGTTTGGTGGAGACCCAGTACTTC. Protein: CASLRTGSLVETQYF.

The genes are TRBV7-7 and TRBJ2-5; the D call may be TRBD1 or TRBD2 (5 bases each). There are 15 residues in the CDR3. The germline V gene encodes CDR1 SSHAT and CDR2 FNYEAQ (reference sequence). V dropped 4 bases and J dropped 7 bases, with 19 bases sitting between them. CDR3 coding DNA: TGTGCCAGCAGCTCCAGTCCGGGACCCCCAGGGACCCAGTACTTC. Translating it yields CASSSSPGPPGTQYF.

The CDR3 DNA follows: TGTGCCAGCAGCCCACCCGGGGCAACGAACACTGAAGCTTTCTTT. Encoded protein: CASSPPGATNTEAFF. The chain couples TRBV6-6 to TRBJ1-1, with TRBD1 as a possible D gene (5 bases). The germline V gene has CDR1 MNHNY and CDR2 SVGAGI (reference sequence). CDR3 length: 15 residues. Trimming cost V 6 bases and J 1 base, with 15 bases left between them.

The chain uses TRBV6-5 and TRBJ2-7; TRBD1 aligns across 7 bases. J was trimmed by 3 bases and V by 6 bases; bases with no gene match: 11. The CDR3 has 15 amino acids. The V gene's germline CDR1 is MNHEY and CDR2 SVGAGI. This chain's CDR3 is CASRLNRGLLYEQYF. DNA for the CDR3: TGTGCCAGCAGATTGAACAGGGGCCTACTCTACGAGCAGTACTTC.

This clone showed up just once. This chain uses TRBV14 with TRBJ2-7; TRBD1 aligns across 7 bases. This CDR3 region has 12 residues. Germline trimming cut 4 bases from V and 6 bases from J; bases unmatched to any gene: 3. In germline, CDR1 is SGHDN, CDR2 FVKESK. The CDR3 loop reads CASSPGGGEQYF. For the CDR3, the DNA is TGTGCCAGCAGCCCAGGGGGTGGCGAGCAGTACTTC.

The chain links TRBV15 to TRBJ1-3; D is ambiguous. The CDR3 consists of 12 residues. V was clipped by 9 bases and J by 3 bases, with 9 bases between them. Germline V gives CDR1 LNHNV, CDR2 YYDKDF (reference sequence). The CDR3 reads CATEGYGNTIYF. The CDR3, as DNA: TGTGCCACAGAGGGTTATGGAAACACCATATATTTT. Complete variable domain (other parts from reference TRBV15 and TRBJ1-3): DAMVIQNPRYQVTQFGKPVTLSCSQTLNHNVMYWYQQKSSQAPKLLFHYYDKDFNNEADTPDNFQSRRPNTSFCFLDIRSPGLGDTAMYLCATEGYGNTIYFGEGSWLTVV.

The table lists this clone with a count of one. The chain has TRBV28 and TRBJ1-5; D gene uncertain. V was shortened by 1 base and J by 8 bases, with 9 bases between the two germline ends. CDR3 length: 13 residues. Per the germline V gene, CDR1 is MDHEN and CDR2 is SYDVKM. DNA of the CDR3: TGTGCCAGCAGTTTATATTCCCGGAAGCCCCAGCATTTT. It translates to CASSLYSRKPQHF.

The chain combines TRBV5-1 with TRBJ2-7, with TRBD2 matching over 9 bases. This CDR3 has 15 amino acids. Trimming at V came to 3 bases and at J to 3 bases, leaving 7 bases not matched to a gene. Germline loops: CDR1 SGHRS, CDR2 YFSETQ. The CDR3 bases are TGCGCCAGCAGCTCTCCTAGCGGGAACAACTACGAGCAGTACTTC. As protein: CASSSPSGNNYEQYF.

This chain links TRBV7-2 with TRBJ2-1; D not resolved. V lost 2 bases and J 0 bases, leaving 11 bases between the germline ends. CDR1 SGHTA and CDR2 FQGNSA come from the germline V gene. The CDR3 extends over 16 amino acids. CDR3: CASSLYSQSSYNEQFF. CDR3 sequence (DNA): TGTGCCAGCAGCTTATATAGCCAGAGCTCCTACAATGAGCAGTTCTTC.

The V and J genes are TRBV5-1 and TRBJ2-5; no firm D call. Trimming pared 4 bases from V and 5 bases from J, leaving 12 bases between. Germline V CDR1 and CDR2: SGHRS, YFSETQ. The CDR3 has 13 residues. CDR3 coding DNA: TGCGCCAGCAGCATCTCCCCGGTGGAGACCCAGTACTTC. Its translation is CASSISPVETQYF.

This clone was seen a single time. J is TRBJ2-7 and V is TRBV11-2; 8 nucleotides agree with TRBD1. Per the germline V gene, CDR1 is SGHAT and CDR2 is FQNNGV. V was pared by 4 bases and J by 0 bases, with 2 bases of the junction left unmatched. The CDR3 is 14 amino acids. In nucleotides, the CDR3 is TGTGCCAGCAGCTCCGGGACAGGCTCCTACGAGCAGTACTTC. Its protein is CASSSGTGSYEQYF.

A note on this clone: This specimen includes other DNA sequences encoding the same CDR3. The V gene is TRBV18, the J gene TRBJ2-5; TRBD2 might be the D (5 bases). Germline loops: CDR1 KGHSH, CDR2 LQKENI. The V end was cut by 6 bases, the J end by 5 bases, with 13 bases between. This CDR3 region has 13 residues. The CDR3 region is CASSPTTRETQYF. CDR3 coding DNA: TGTGCCAGCTCCCCGACTACACGGGAGACCCAGTACTTC. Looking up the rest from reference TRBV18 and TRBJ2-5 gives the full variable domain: NAGVMQNPRHLVRRRGQEARLRCSPMKGHSHVYWYRQLPEEGLKFMVYLQKENIIDESGMPKERFSAEFPKEGPSILRIQQVVRGDSAAYFCASSPTTRETQYFGPGTRLLVL.

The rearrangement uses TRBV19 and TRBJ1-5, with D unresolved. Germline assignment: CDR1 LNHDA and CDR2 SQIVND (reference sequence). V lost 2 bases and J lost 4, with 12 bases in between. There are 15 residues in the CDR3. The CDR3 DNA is TGTGCCAGTAGTATAAGGGTGACGGGGAATCAGCCCCAGCATTTT. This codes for CASSIRVTGNQPQHF.

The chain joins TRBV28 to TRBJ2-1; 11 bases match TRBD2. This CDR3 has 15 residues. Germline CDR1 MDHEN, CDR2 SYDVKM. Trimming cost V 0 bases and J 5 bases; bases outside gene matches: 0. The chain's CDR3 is CASSLWTSGNNEQFF. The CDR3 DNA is TGTGCCAGCAGTTTATGGACTAGCGGGAACAATGAGCAGTTCTTC.

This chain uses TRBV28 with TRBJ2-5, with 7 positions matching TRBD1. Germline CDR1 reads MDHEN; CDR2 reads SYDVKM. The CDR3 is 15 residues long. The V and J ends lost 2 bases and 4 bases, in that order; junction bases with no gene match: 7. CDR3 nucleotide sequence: TGTGCCAGCAGTTTAGAAGGGGGCGCGGGAGAGACCCAGTACTTC. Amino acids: CASSLEGGAGETQYF.

The CDR3 loop is CASSLEQYGYTF. The CDR3 bases are TGTGCCAGCAGTTTAGAGCAGTATGGCTACACCTTC. The chain links TRBV28 to TRBJ1-2; D remains unclear. V was pared by 2 bases and J by 5 bases, with 6 bases between. The germline gives CDR1 MDHEN, CDR2 SYDVKM. The CDR3 is made up of 12 amino acids.

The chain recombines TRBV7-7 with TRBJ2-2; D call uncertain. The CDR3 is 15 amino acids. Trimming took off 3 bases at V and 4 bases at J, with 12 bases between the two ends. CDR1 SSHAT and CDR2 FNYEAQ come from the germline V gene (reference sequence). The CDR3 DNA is TGTGCCAGCAGCTTGGGCTCTCCGACCACCGGGGAGCTGTTTTTT. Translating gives CASSLGSPTTGELFF.

The CDR3 nucleotides are TGTGCCAGCAGCTTGACACCTAACTACGAGCAGTACTTC. The encoded protein is CASSLTPNYEQYF. V and J are TRBV5-4 and TRBJ2-7; no clear D. The germline V gene encodes CDR1 SGHNT and CDR2 YYREEE (reference sequence). V dropped 1 base and J dropped 3 bases, with 8 bases sitting between them. This CDR3 contains 13 residues. Together with reference TRBV5-4 and TRBJ2-7, the CDR3 gives the full variable domain: ETGVTQSPTHLIKTRGQQVTLRCSSQSGHNTVSWYQQALGQGPQFIFQYYREEENGRGNFPPRFSGLQFPNYSSELNVNALELDDSALYLCASSLTPNYEQYFGPGTRLTVT.

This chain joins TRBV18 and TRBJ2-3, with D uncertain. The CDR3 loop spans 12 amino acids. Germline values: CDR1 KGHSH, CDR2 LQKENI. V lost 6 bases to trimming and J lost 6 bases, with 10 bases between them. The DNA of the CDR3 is TGTGCCAGCTCCCGGTTAGGGGATACGCAGTATTTT. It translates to CASSRLGDTQYF.

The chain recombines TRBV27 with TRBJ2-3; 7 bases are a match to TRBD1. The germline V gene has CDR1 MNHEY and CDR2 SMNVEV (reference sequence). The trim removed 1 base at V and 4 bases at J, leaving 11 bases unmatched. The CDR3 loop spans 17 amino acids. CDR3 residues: CASSLLGRGTVADTQYF. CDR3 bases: TGTGCCAGCAGTTTATTGGGCAGGGGGACGGTCGCAGATACGCAGTATTTT.